Shown below are 21 T cell receptor beta chains from a single sample sequenced in a study of shared clonotypes between healthy human individuals. TCRdb's table, derived via immunoSEQ multiplex PCR, lists solely in-frame clones and lacks some. This sample carries around 1,900,000 clones, 90% to 95% of them seen once, and the ten largest clones take about 1.6%. Naive CD8 cells were CD45RO-negative, positively selected for CCR7, excluding terminally differentiated effector memory CD45RA+ cells. The sequencing input was naive CD8+ T cells from PBMCs. These receptors all come from a man aged 18 to 29 in good health. Some clones in this sample may be carry-over from other donors' samples.

With regard to this clone: Other DNA sequences from this sample encode an identical CDR3 as well. The CDR3 DNA reads as TGTGCCAGTAGTCCCCGACAGGGGCTTTCCTACGAGCAGTACTTC. The encoded protein is CASSPRQGLSYEQYF. The rearrangement links TRBV19 to TRBJ2-7, with 8 nucleotides matching TRBD1. The V segment lost 5 bases and the J segment 1 base; nucleotides outside the gene matches: 7. The CDR3 contains 15 residues. Per the germline V gene, CDR1 is LNHDA and CDR2 is SQIVND (reference sequence).

This clone is a singleton in its sample. The chain has TRBV29-1 and TRBJ2-7; D is undetermined. The CDR3 runs to 13 residues. V gave up 3 bases and J gave up 2 bases, with 11 bases separating them. Germline lookup yields CDR1 SQVTM and CDR2 ANQGSEA. The CDR3 DNA follows: TGCAGCGTTGAGTATACGGGCACCTACGAGCAGTACTTC. Translated, it gives CSVEYTGTYEQYF.

The rearrangement joins TRBV6-1 to TRBJ1-1; weak D call: TRBD1 (6 bases). CDR1 is MNHNS, CDR2 SASEGT, per germline. The CDR3 is 14 residues long. Trimming left V 7 bases short and J 3 bases short, with 15 bases between. The CDR3 is CASTVTGSYTEAFF. The CDR3 DNA is TGTGCCAGCACCGTGACAGGTTCCTACACTGAAGCTTTCTTT.

The chain combines TRBV6-1 with TRBJ1-3; D gene uncertain. The germline gives CDR1 MNHNS, CDR2 SASEGT. The CDR3 is 16 residues long. Between the trimmed V and J ends, which lost 2 bases and 0 bases, there was a span of 11 bases. CDR3 protein: CASSEWQFRSGNTIYF. CDR3 nucleotide sequence: TGTGCCAGCAGTGAATGGCAATTCCGCTCTGGAAACACCATATATTTT.

This clone has just a few counts. V gene TRBV6-5 combines with J gene TRBJ1-1; D not resolved. In germline, CDR1 is MNHEY, CDR2 SVGAGI. This CDR3 has 13 residues. The V and J ends lost 8 bases and 5 bases respectively, with 15 bases between them. CDR3 protein: CASLLDGGTEAFF. In DNA form, the CDR3 reads TGTGCCAGCCTGTTGGACGGTGGAACTGAAGCTTTCTTT.

The V and J genes are TRBV28 and TRBJ2-7, with D hard to call. The CDR3 spans 14 residues. Trimming took off 4 bases at V and 1 base at J, with 11 bases between the two ends. CDR1 is MDHEN, CDR2 SYDVKM, per germline. The CDR3 loop is CASSSIGSSYEQYF. The CDR3 DNA is TGTGCCAGCAGTTCCATCGGGTCATCCTACGAGCAGTACTTC.

The genes are TRBV7-2 and TRBJ1-4; D not resolved. CDR3 length: 13 residues. Germline CDR1 reads SGHTA; CDR2 reads FQGNSA. V was shortened by 2 bases and J by 4 bases, with 5 bases between the two germline ends. DNA of the CDR3: TGTGCCAGCAGCTTACTTTTTAATGAAAAACTGTTTTTT. Amino acid sequence: CASSLLFNEKLFF.

A note on this clone: The same CDR3 arises from other DNA sequences in this sample as well. This chain connects TRBV19 to TRBJ1-1; D uncertain. V was pared by 1 base and J by 7 bases, with 7 bases between. Looked up from germline, CDR1 is LNHDA and CDR2 is SQIVND (reference sequence). This CDR3 is built from 12 residues. The CDR3 DNA reads as TGTGCCAGTAGTATAGGCGGCAGTGAAGCTTTCTTT. Its translation is CASSIGGSEAFF.

This chain connects TRBV13 to TRBJ2-5; D is perhaps TRBD1 or TRBD2 (6 bases each). CDR1 and CDR2 (germline): PRHDT, FYEKMQ (reference sequence). The CDR3 covers 16 residues. The germline V and J ends were trimmed by 5 bases and 1 base, with 17 bases remaining between them. In DNA form, the CDR3 reads TGTGCCAGCAGCCCCAGGGTGGGGGGCGGCCAAGAGACCCAGTACTTC. Encoded protein: CASSPRVGGGQETQYF.

V and J are TRBV4-2 and TRBJ2-1, with 7 bases fitting TRBD2. J gave up 4 bases and V 3 bases, and 9 bases lay outside the gene matches. The CDR3 extends over 16 amino acids. CDR1 is LGHNA and CDR2 is YNFKEQ in the germline V gene. CDR3 residues: CASSQELAALYNEQFF. The CDR3 bases are TGTGCCAGCAGCCAGGAGCTAGCGGCCCTATACAATGAGCAGTTCTTC.

V gene TRBV25-1 combines with J gene TRBJ1-2; no definite D call. CDR1 and CDR2 (germline): MGHDK, SYGVNS. CDR3 length: 16 amino acids. V lost 2 bases to trimming and J lost 2 bases, with 15 bases between them. The CDR3 DNA sequence: TGTGCCAGCAGTGAAGCACGTCCGGACCTAAACTATGGCTACACCTTC. Its protein is CASSEARPDLNYGYTF.

The rearrangement uses TRBV28 and TRBJ2-1; TRBD2 matches at 8 bases. J was trimmed by 9 bases and V by 6 bases; bases with no gene match: 10. CDR1 is MDHEN, CDR2 SYDVKM, per germline. The CDR3 extends over 14 amino acids. The CDR3: CASRLPGLGTEQFF. The CDR3 DNA sequence: TGTGCCAGCAGGCTTCCGGGACTAGGGACTGAGCAGTTCTTC.

The genes are TRBV11-2 and TRBJ1-1; D ambiguous. The germline CDR1 and CDR2 sequences are SGHAT and FQNNGV. This CDR3 has 12 residues. V was clipped by 1 base and J by 6 bases, with 6 bases between them. CDR3: CASSLVLPEAFF. CDR3 in DNA: TGTGCCAGCAGCTTAGTTCTACCTGAAGCTTTCTTT.

The chain joins TRBV28 to TRBJ1-3; D might be TRBD1 (5 bases). V was clipped by 2 bases and J by 0 bases, with 11 bases between them. This CDR3 spans 16 amino acids. The germline V gene encodes CDR1 MDHEN and CDR2 SYDVKM. The DNA of the CDR3 is TGTGCCAGCAGTTTAGAAGGGGAAGGCTCTGGAAACACCATATATTTT. Translated, it gives CASSLEGEGSGNTIYF.

The V and J genes are TRBV5-4 and TRBJ1-1, with D hard to call. V was clipped by 4 bases and J by 11 bases, with 15 bases between them. CDR3 length: 12 residues. The germline gives CDR1 SGHNT, CDR2 YYREEE (reference sequence). The CDR3 sequence is CASSDDGWSAFF. CDR3 DNA sequence: TGTGCCAGCAGCGACGATGGCTGGTCGGCTTTCTTT.

The J gene is TRBJ1-3, the V gene TRBV2, with D unresolved. V lost 8 bases to trimming and J lost 0 bases, with 14 bases between them. Germline assignment: CDR1 SNHLY and CDR2 FYNNEI. The CDR3 spans 15 residues. The CDR3, as DNA: TGTGCCAGCGGCGCGGGAGCCTTCTCTGGAAACACCATATATTTT. Protein product: CASGAGAFSGNTIYF. Looking up the rest from reference TRBV2 and TRBJ1-3 gives the full variable domain: EPEVTQTPSHQVTQMGQEVILRCVPISNHLYFYWYRQILGQKVEFLVSFYNNEISEKSEIFDDQFSVERPDGSNFTLKIRSTKLEDSAMYFCASGAGAFSGNTIYFGEGSWLTVV.

This clone was detected a few times. This chain uses TRBV10-1 with TRBJ1-5, with a possible D match to TRBD1 (6 bases). V was pared by 4 bases and J by 5 bases, with 12 bases between. The germline V gene has CDR1 WNHNN and CDR2 SYGVQD (reference sequence). This CDR3 spans 14 amino acids. In DNA form, the CDR3 reads TGCGCCAGCAGTGTTCGGGGGGCCCATCAGCCCCAGCATTTT. Its protein is CASSVRGAHQPQHF.

The rearrangement uses TRBV4-2 and TRBJ2-2, with TRBD2 identical over 14 bases. Trimming cost V 0 bases and J 6 bases; bases outside gene matches: 6. From germline, CDR1 is LGHNA and CDR2 YNFKEQ. The CDR3 has 18 amino acids. The CDR3 here is CASSQDASGLAGAGELFF. CDR3 sequence (DNA): TGTGCCAGCAGCCAAGATGCCTCGGGACTAGCGGGAGCCGGGGAGCTGTTTTTT.

The rearrangement joins TRBV19 to TRBJ1-1; 7 bases align to TRBD1. The ends lost 5 bases at V and 7 bases at J; junction bases unmatched: 4. Germline CDR1 reads LNHDA; CDR2 reads SQIVND (reference sequence). The CDR3 loop spans 12 amino acids. The CDR3 loop is CASSSGTDEAFF. The CDR3, as DNA: TGTGCCAGTAGTTCTGGGACAGATGAAGCTTTCTTT.

This clone was seen once. The chain joins TRBV25-1 to TRBJ2-7, with a tentative D call TRBD1 (5 bases). Germline lookup yields CDR1 MGHDK and CDR2 SYGVNS. This CDR3 is 16 amino acids long. V lost 3 bases and J 2 bases, leaving 17 bases between the germline ends. CDR3 coding DNA: TGTGCCAGCAGTGACGTATCTGGCAGGGCGGCCTACGAGCAGTACTTC. It codes for CASSDVSGRAAYEQYF.

The chain uses TRBV5-1 and TRBJ2-1; tentatively, D is TRBD2 (6 bases). Trimming left V 5 bases short and J 9 bases short, with 9 bases between. The CDR3 loop spans 11 amino acids. Germline values: CDR1 SGHRS, CDR2 YFSETQ. CDR3 in amino acids: CASRGGPEQFF. CDR3 in DNA: TGCGCCAGCAGGGGGGGACCTGAGCAGTTCTTC. Using reference TRBV5-1 and TRBJ2-1 for the parts outside the CDR3, the full variable domain is KAGVTQTPRYLIKTRGQQVTLSCSPISGHRSVSWYQQTPGQGLQFLFEYFSETQRNKGNFPGRFSGRQFSNSRSEMNVSTLELGDSALYLCASRGGPEQFFGPGTRLTVL.